The 17 T cell receptor beta chains below come from one sample, sequenced in a study of response to subunit inactivated influenza vaccine. TCRdb ran MiXCR on the RT-PCR reads and lists one entry per CDR3 protein. The sample records about 480,000 distinct CDR3 sequences, approximately 12% being singletons. Material: PBMCs from blood, obtained roughly 46 days after vaccination. All receptors come from a man aged 50-60 years who received an inactivated influenza vaccine.

Notes on this clonotype: It is likely a read error, because the conserved phenylalanine at the end of the CDR3 is missing. The rearrangement links TRBV5-4 to TRBJ2-4; D is unresolved. The V end was cut by 0 bases, the J end by 6 bases, with 13 bases between. Germline-derived CDR1 and CDR2 are SGHNT and YYREEE (reference sequence). This CDR3 has 15 residues. In nucleotides, the CDR3 is TGTGCCAGCAGCTTGGGTCCCTCTTCGGGAAACATTCAGTACTCC. Protein: CASSLGPSSGNIQYS.

This clonotype was observed a single time. CDR3 bases: TGTGCCAGCAGCTCGGACCCTGCCTACGAGCAGTACTTC. Protein: CASSSDPAYEQYF. The V gene is TRBV7-8, the J gene TRBJ2-7; D ambiguous. From germline, CDR1 is SGHVS and CDR2 FQNEAQ. The CDR3 has 13 residues. V was trimmed by 4 bases and J by 2 bases, leaving 9 bases between them.

A few counts support this clonotype. The V and J genes are TRBV3-1 and TRBJ1-6; 7 bases match TRBD1. Trimming took 4 bases from V and 9 from J; bases not matched to a gene: 0. The CDR3 loop spans 12 amino acids. Germline V gene data show CDR1 as LGHDT and CDR2 as YNNKEL (reference sequence). CDR3 coding DNA: TGTGCCAGCAGCCGACAGGGTTCACCCCTCCACTTT. Translating gives CASSRQGSPLHF.

This clonotype was seen only a few times. The chain employs TRBV7-9 and TRBJ1-5; TRBD1 is a possible D gene (5 bases). The CDR3 consists of 16 residues. Germline V CDR1 and CDR2: SEHNR, FQNEAQ (reference sequence). V was shortened by 4 bases and J by 0 bases, with 13 bases between the two germline ends. CDR3 loop: CASSSPDILSNQPQHF. The CDR3 coding sequence is TGTGCCAGCAGCTCCCCGGACATACTTAGCAATCAGCCCCAGCATTTT. The full variable domain, completed using reference TRBV7-9 and TRBJ1-5, is DTGVSQNPRHKITKRGQNVTFRCDPISEHNRLYWYRQTLGQGPEFLTYFQNEAQLEKSRLLSDRFSAERPKGSFSTLEIQRTEQGDSAMYLCASSSPDILSNQPQHFGDGTRLSIL.

This clonotype has more than one count but fewer than ten. The gene calls are TRBV27 and TRBJ2-5; 11 positions agree with TRBD2. V lost 4 bases to trimming and J lost 5 bases; unmatched junction nucleotides: 9. CDR1 and CDR2 (germline): MNHEY, SMNVEV (reference sequence). The length of the CDR3 is 16 residues. The CDR3 loop reads CASSSLLAGVVETQYF. CDR3 DNA: TGTGCCAGCAGTTCTTTACTAGCGGGAGTGGTTGAGACCCAGTACTTC.

V is TRBV5-1 and J is TRBJ2-2; 9 nucleotides align to TRBD1. Germline loops: CDR1 SGHRS, CDR2 YFSETQ. V lost 0 bases, J lost 5 bases, and 8 bases stayed unmatched. The CDR3 spans 17 residues. The CDR3 spells CASSLAKPGQGTGELFF. The DNA of the CDR3 is TGCGCCAGCAGCTTGGCTAAACCGGGACAGGGAACCGGGGAGCTGTTTTTT.

The sample holds a few counts of this clonotype. The genes are TRBV11-2 and TRBJ2-3; TRBD2 might be the D (6 bases). V was clipped by 5 bases and J by 5 bases, with 14 bases between them. Germline-derived CDR1 and CDR2 are SGHAT and FQNNGV. The CDR3 consists of 14 residues. CDR3 sequence reads: CASSNRGAGDTQYF. CDR3 coding DNA: TGTGCCAGCAGCAACCGCGGGGCAGGAGATACGCAGTATTTT.

This clonotype was observed a handful of times. The V call is TRBV12-3 or TRBV12-4, the J call TRBJ2-2; 10 bases line up with TRBD1. V trimming: 8 bases; J trimming: 6 bases; junction bases outside the gene matches: 12. The CDR3 is 16 residues long. CDR3 loop: CASSHRGQGLAGELFF. In DNA form, the CDR3 reads TGTGCCAGCTCTCACAGGGGACAGGGGCTTGCCGGGGAGCTGTTTTTT.

The chain couples TRBV28 to TRBJ2-1, with TRBD2 matching 13 bases. The CDR3 extends over 14 amino acids. CDR1 and CDR2 (germline): MDHEN, SYDVKM. The junction had 8 bases not matched to a gene; V was cut back by 6 bases and J by 12 bases. Written as DNA, the CDR3 is TGTGCCAGCAGCCGACTAGCGGGAGGTTTAGTGCAGTTCTTC. It translates to CASSRLAGGLVQFF.

In its sample, this clonotype was seen a few times. The V gene is TRBV5-1, the J gene TRBJ1-2; no reliable D call. The CDR3 sequence is 15 residues long. Trimming removed 4 bases at V and 1 base at J, with 14 bases between. Germline CDR1 is SGHRS and CDR2 is YFSETQ. In DNA, the CDR3 is TGCGCCAGCAGCGAATCAGGTTCCCGTAACTATGGCTACACCTTC. Residues: CASSESGSRNYGYTF.

This clonotype appeared a few times. The J gene is TRBJ2-7, the V gene TRBV11-2; D is uncertain. V shed 3 bases and J shed 2 bases, with 8 bases lying between them. Germline assignment: CDR1 SGHAT and CDR2 FQNNGV. CDR3 size: 13 residues. The CDR3 nucleotides read TGTGCCAGCAGCTTGGAGAGACCCTACGAGCAGTACTTC. It specifies CASSLERPYEQYF.

The chain employs TRBV20-1 and TRBJ2-5; D is perhaps TRBD1 (5 bases). V lost 0 bases, J lost 4 bases, and 12 bases lay in between. From germline, CDR1 is DFQATT and CDR2 SNEGSKA (reference sequence). This CDR3 is built from 14 residues. CDR3 region: CSARDVSGAETQYF. The CDR3 nucleotides are TGCAGTGCTAGAGATGTCAGTGGGGCAGAGACCCAGTACTTC.

This clonotype has a handful of counts. This chain joins TRBV5-6 and TRBJ2-7; D remains ambiguous. Germline V gives CDR1 SGHDT, CDR2 YYEEEE. CDR3 length: 13 amino acids. The V and J ends lost 4 bases and 5 bases respectively, with 13 bases between them. The CDR3 here is CASSAPGLDEQYF. CDR3 nucleotide sequence: TGTGCCAGCAGCGCCCCCGGTCTCGACGAGCAGTACTTC.

The rearrangement uses TRBV24-1 and TRBJ2-1, with 11 bases matching TRBD2. V lost 5 bases to trimming and J lost 1 base; unmatched junction nucleotides: 3. This CDR3 has 16 residues. The V gene's germline CDR1 is KGHDR and CDR2 SFDVKD. The DNA for the CDR3 is TGTGCCACCAGTGGAACTAGCGGGGGATCCTACAATGAGCAGTTCTTC. Its protein is CATSGTSGGSYNEQFF.

In its sample, this clonotype was seen a few times. For the CDR3, the DNA is TGTGCCAGCAAAACGGGGGTTACCTACGAGCAGTACTTC. Translating gives CASKTGVTYEQYF. V is TRBV6-2 or TRBV6-3 and J is TRBJ2-7; possible D gene TRBD2, 6 bases. With 7 bases removed from V and 2 bases from J, the gap between germline ends came to 12 bases. Germline values: CDR1 MNHEY, CDR2 SVGEGT. The length of the CDR3 is 13 residues.

The J gene is TRBJ1-3, the V gene TRBV12-3 or TRBV12-4, with 8 bases that match TRBD1. The J segment lost 0 bases and the V segment lost 3 bases, leaving 7 bases of the junction unmatched. CDR3 length equals 17 residues. Here the CDR3 reads CASSFRGLPGSGNTIYF. The DNA of the CDR3 is TGTGCCAGCAGTTTCAGGGGGCTACCCGGCTCTGGAAACACCATATATTTT.

V gene TRBV28 combines with J gene TRBJ2-2; tentatively, D is TRBD1 (5 bases). CDR1 is MDHEN, CDR2 SYDVKM, per germline. The ends were cut back, 5 bases at V and 8 bases at J, with 12 bases in the middle. The CDR3 has 13 amino acids. The CDR3 DNA reads as TGTGCCAGCAGTCTACCAGGGTTGGGGGAGCTGTTTTTT. It translates to CASSLPGLGELFF.